The T cell receptor (beta chain) under discussion was sequenced for a study of control samples from healthy donors and cancer patients. Some clones are missing from TCRdb's copy, which holds only in-frame ones; the method was immunoSEQ multiplex PCR. The data hold under 450,000 clones, with more than 80% observed a single time. Looked up from germline, CDR1 is SGDLS and CDR2 is YYNGEE. Trimming removed 0 bases from V and 3 bases from J, with 3 bases in between. The CDR3 consists of 12 residues. This receptor was taken from a man aged 40-49 years with head and neck cancer. V and J are TRBV9 and TRBJ1-1; no definite D call. The sample comprised PBMCs. CDR3 protein: CASSVEDTEAFF. The CDR3 region has the DNA TGTGCCAGCAGCGTAGAAGACACTGAAGCTTTCTTT.